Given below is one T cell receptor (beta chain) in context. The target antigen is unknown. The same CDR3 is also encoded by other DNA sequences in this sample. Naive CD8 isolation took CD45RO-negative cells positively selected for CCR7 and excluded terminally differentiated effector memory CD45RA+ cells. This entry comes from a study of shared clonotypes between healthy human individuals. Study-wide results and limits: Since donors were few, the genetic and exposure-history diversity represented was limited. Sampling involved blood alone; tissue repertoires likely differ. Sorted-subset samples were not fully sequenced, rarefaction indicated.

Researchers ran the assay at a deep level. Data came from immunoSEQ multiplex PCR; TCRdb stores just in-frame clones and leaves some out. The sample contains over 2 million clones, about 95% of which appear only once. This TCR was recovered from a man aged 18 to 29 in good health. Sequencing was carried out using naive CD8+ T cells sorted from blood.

The DNA for the CDR3 is TGCGCCAGCAGCCACCCCGAGGGGACCGGGGAGCTGTTTTTT. Its translation: CASSHPEGTGELFF. This rearrangement joins TRBV4-3 to TRBJ2-2, with D possibly called TRBD1 or TRBD2 (5 bases each). The CDR3 length is 14 residues. Germline values: CDR1 LGHNA, CDR2 YSLEER. V was shortened by 3 bases and J by 5 bases, with 10 bases between the two germline ends.